One sample yielded the 25 T cell receptor beta chains listed below, sequenced in a study of metastatic and nonmetastatic thyroid tumors. Until they underwent thyroid surgery, no patient had received any treatment. Using MiXCR, TCRdb reanalyzed the PCR reads. The sample contains 30,000 or so clones, roughly a fifth of which appear only once. The sample was blood. Source of these receptors: a female donor with papillary thyroid cancer or a benign thyroid nodule (not recorded which). Some clones in this sample may be carry-over from other donors' samples.

The J gene is TRBJ1-2, the V gene TRBV20-1; 7 nucleotides match TRBD1. V was clipped by 3 bases and J by 4 bases; unmatched bases: 8. The CDR3 totals 14 residues. Germline loops: CDR1 DFQATT, CDR2 SNEGSKA (reference sequence). CDR3 residues: CSARGDSPSYGYTF. CDR3 nucleotide sequence: TGCAGTGCTAGGGGGGACAGTCCCAGCTATGGCTACACCTTC.

This clone has ten or more counts. One junction end disagrees with the germline gene, perhaps due to a read error. This chain uses TRBV2 with TRBJ1-5; TRBD1 is a possible D gene (6 bases). The CDR3 consists of 12 residues. CDR1 and CDR2 (germline): SNHLY, FYNNEI. CDR3 sequence reads: CASNRADQAQHF. In nucleotides, the CDR3 is TGTGCCAGCAACAGGGCGGATCAGGCCCAGCATTTT.

The table lists this clone with a few counts. The V and J genes are TRBV27 and TRBJ2-7, with 8 nucleotides matching TRBD1. V lost 3 bases, J lost 0 bases, and 1 base stayed unmatched. Germline V gene sequence: CDR1 MNHEY, CDR2 SMNVEV (reference sequence). CDR3 length: 14 residues. As DNA, the CDR3 is TGTGCCAGCAGTTTCAGGGGGCCCTCCTACGAGCAGTACTTC. Protein: CASSFRGPSYEQYF.

The chain uses TRBV28 and TRBJ2-7; 10 positions agree with TRBD2. This CDR3 is built from 15 residues. Germline-derived CDR1 and CDR2 are MDHEN and SYDVKM. Unmatched junction bases numbered 8, after V lost 5 bases and J lost 4 bases. The CDR3 protein is CASSAEREGIYEQYF. CDR3 coding DNA: TGTGCCAGCAGTGCTGAGCGGGAGGGGATATACGAGCAGTACTTC.

This clone occurred many times. V is TRBV7-9 and J is TRBJ1-4, with TRBD1 matching over 8 bases. The CDR3 length is 16 residues. Germline CDR1 is SEHNR and CDR2 is FQNEAQ (reference sequence). V lost 0 bases and J lost 6; bases outside the gene matches: 6. CDR3 sequence: CASSLAVDRGYEKLFF. Here the CDR3 DNA reads TGTGCCAGCAGCTTAGCCGTTGACAGGGGATATGAAAAACTGTTTTTT.

This chain joins TRBV20-1 and TRBJ2-2; TRBD1 matches 7 bases. Germline values: CDR1 DFQATT, CDR2 SNEGSKA (reference sequence). V shed 6 bases and J 5 bases; nucleotides not matched to a gene: 6. This CDR3 has 13 residues. Written as DNA, the CDR3 is TGCAGTGCCAGGGACAGAATGACCGGGGAGCTGTTTTTT. It encodes CSARDRMTGELFF.

This clone was picked up many times. The genes are TRBV6-1 and TRBJ1-5; 10 positions agree with TRBD1. The length of the CDR3 is 14 residues. CDR1 is MNHNS and CDR2 is SASEGT in the germline V gene. Trimming took 5 bases from V and 7 from J; bases not matched to a gene: 5. CDR3 residues: CASSSPGQGQPQHF. The CDR3 bases are TGTGCCAGCAGTTCACCGGGACAGGGGCAGCCCCAGCATTTT.

This clone was counted at least ten times. Possible read error: a much larger clone is one base away. This chain joins TRBV5-1 and TRBJ1-3; D not certain. Per the germline V gene, CDR1 is SGHRS and CDR2 is YFSETQ. V was shortened by 0 bases and J by 0 bases, with 7 bases between the two germline ends. The CDR3 loop spans 15 amino acids. CDR3 region: CASSLAGSSGNTIYF. The CDR3 region has the DNA TGCGCCAGCAGCTTGGCGGGTTCCTCTGGAAACACCATATATTTT.

The rearrangement uses TRBV12-3 or TRBV12-4 and TRBJ2-7; 9 bases align to TRBD2. V lost 3 bases, J lost 4 bases, and 4 bases stayed unmatched. The CDR3 extends over 14 amino acids. CDR3 loop: CASSFLAGGYEQYF. The DNA for the CDR3 is TGTGCCAGCAGTTTTCTGGCGGGAGGGTACGAGCAGTACTTC.

This clone has only a few counts. This rearrangement joins TRBV28 to TRBJ1-1, with TRBD1 identical over 7 bases. Per the germline V gene, CDR1 is MDHEN and CDR2 is SYDVKM. After removal of 2 bases from V and 0 bases from J, the junction contained 18 bases not matched to a gene. There are 20 residues in the CDR3. The DNA of the CDR3 is TGTGCCAGCAGTTTAAGCTCTGCGTGGGACAGTTATTATATGAACACTGAAGCTTTCTTT. Translation: CASSLSSAWDSYYMNTEAFF. The full variable domain, with the rest looked up from reference TRBV28 and TRBJ1-1, is DVKVTQSSRYLVKRTGEKVFLECVQDMDHENMFWYRQDPGLGLRLIYFSYDVKMKEKGDIPEGYSVSREKKERFSLILESASTNQTSMYLCASSLSSAWDSYYMNTEAFFGQGTRLTVV.

The table lists this clone with many counts. The V and J genes are TRBV11-3 and TRBJ1-1, with D possibly TRBD1 on 6 matching bases. CDR1 is SGHNT, CDR2 YENEEA, per germline. This CDR3 has 15 amino acids. V shed 5 bases and J shed 2 bases, with 15 bases lying between them. The CDR3 coding sequence is TGTGCCAGCAGCCCTGGGGGGGGCCTAAACACTGAAGCTTTCTTT. This gives the protein CASSPGGGLNTEAFF.

This chain links TRBV19 with TRBJ2-2, with 8 bases matching TRBD1. Unmatched junction bases numbered 13, after V lost 5 bases and J lost 5 bases. The germline CDR1 and CDR2 sequences are LNHDA and SQIVND (reference sequence). There are 17 residues in the CDR3. The CDR3 DNA reads as TGTGCCAGTAGTTTACTAGCAGGGGGCGAGGGGACCGGGGAGCTGTTTTTT. This codes for CASSLLAGGEGTGELFF.

This clone was counted at least ten times. The chain recombines TRBV5-1 with TRBJ2-3; possible D gene TRBD2, 6 bases. The CDR3 has 13 amino acids. Between the trimmed V and J ends, which lost 3 bases and 6 bases, there was a span of 11 bases. The germline V gene encodes CDR1 SGHRS and CDR2 YFSETQ. The CDR3 is CASSYGSPDTQYF. Here the CDR3 DNA reads TGCGCCAGCAGCTACGGGAGTCCGGATACGCAGTATTTT.

This clone showed up just once. The chain joins TRBV20-1 to TRBJ1-5; weak D call: TRBD1 (6 bases). Trimming stripped 1 base from V and 4 bases from J, with 29 bases between. Germline V gives CDR1 DFQATT, CDR2 SNEGSKA (reference sequence). This CDR3 is built from 20 residues. CDR3: CSARGPLSVGDISLNQPQHF. As DNA, the CDR3 is TGCAGTGCTAGAGGACCCTTGTCCGTTGGGGACATTTCCCTAAATCAGCCCCAGCATTTT.

The chain combines TRBV6-1 with TRBJ1-4; 7 bases are a match to TRBD1. Germline-derived CDR1 and CDR2 are MNHNS and SASEGT. This CDR3 is built from 14 residues. The V and J ends lost 4 bases and 5 bases, in that order; junction bases with no gene match: 4. The chain's CDR3 is CASSAGQENEKLFF. In DNA, the CDR3 is TGTGCCAGCAGTGCTGGACAGGAGAATGAAAAACTGTTTTTT.

This clone ranks as medium-sized. The chain is built from TRBV27 and TRBJ1-2, with unresolved D. Germline loops: CDR1 MNHEY, CDR2 SMNVEV (reference sequence). Trimming took 5 bases from V and 0 from J, leaving 7 bases between them. CDR3 length: 13 amino acids. The CDR3 sequence is CASSHDTNYGYTF. Here the CDR3 DNA reads TGTGCCAGCAGTCACGATACTAACTATGGCTACACCTTC.

There are many counts of this clone. V gene TRBV27 combines with J gene TRBJ1-1, with a weak D call TRBD1 (5 bases). V was pared by 5 bases and J by 4 bases, with 14 bases between. Germline V gene data show CDR1 as MNHEY and CDR2 as SMNVEV (reference sequence). The CDR3 extends over 14 amino acids. For the CDR3, the DNA is TGTGCCAGCAGTCGGGGGGATGGGAGCACTGAAGCTTTCTTT. Translated, it gives CASSRGDGSTEAFF.

In its sample, this clone is medium-sized (0.01 to 0.1%). V usage is TRBV4-1 and J usage is TRBJ2-7; tentatively, D is TRBD1 or TRBD2 (5 bases each). CDR1 is MGHRA and CDR2 is YSYEKL in the germline V gene. With 4 bases removed from V and 2 bases from J, the gap between germline ends came to 9 bases. The CDR3 runs 13 residues. The CDR3 protein is CASSRGTTYEQYF. The CDR3 DNA reads TGCGCCAGCAGCCGGGGGACGACCTACGAGCAGTACTTC.

This clone was detected many times. The chain employs TRBV5-1 and TRBJ1-1; weak D call: TRBD1 (6 bases). Germline CDR1 reads SGHRS; CDR2 reads YFSETQ. Trimming shortened V by 0 bases and J by 5 bases, and 11 bases separated the two germline ends. The CDR3 length is 14 residues. The CDR3: CASSLDRVGTEAFF. Here the CDR3 DNA reads TGCGCCAGCAGCTTGGACAGGGTGGGTACTGAAGCTTTCTTT.

This clone was counted many times. This chain uses TRBV20-1 with TRBJ1-6, with a tentative D call TRBD1 (6 bases). The V end lost 0 bases, the J end lost 6 bases, and 12 bases lay between the germline ends. Germline V CDR1 and CDR2: DFQATT, SNEGSKA (reference sequence). The CDR3 contains 15 residues. This CDR3 is CSARDWGRGNSPLHF. Here the CDR3 DNA reads TGCAGTGCTAGAGATTGGGGCAGGGGTAATTCACCCCTCCACTTT.

This clone came up many times. This sequence joins TRBV7-9 and TRBJ2-1, with 14 bases identical to TRBD2. Germline V CDR1 and CDR2: SEHNR, FQNEAQ (reference sequence). J lost 7 bases, V lost 6 bases, and 8 bases had no gene match. The CDR3 has 16 amino acids. The CDR3 sequence is CASRHSTSGGGNEQFF. CDR3 DNA: TGTGCCAGCAGACACTCGACTAGCGGGGGGGGTAATGAGCAGTTCTTC.

This clone was seen repeatedly, ten times or more. This chain joins TRBV28 and TRBJ2-4; D may match TRBD1 or TRBD2 (6 bases each). There are 14 residues in the CDR3. Trimming took off 2 bases at V and 8 bases at J, with 13 bases between the two ends. Germline V gene data show CDR1 as MDHEN and CDR2 as SYDVKM. CDR3 region: CASSLPGGRDIQYF. The CDR3 DNA reads as TGTGCCAGCAGTTTACCCGGGGGCAGAGACATTCAGTACTTC.

The chain uses TRBV2 and TRBJ1-6; weak D call: TRBD1 (6 bases). Trimming removed 6 bases at V and 9 bases at J, with 15 bases between. This CDR3 comprises 14 residues. Germline V CDR1 and CDR2: SNHLY, FYNNEI. The CDR3 DNA follows: TGTGCCAGCAGCCCTGAGGGGGGCGGTTCACCCCTCCACTTT. Protein: CASSPEGGGSPLHF.

This clone was detected a few times. The rearrangement joins TRBV6-1 to TRBJ2-6, with no clear D. CDR1 MNHNS and CDR2 SASEGT come from the germline V gene. V was pared by 7 bases and J by 0 bases, with 13 bases between. The length of the CDR3 is 16 residues. The chain's CDR3 is CASTAGSLSGANVLTF. CDR3 nucleotides: TGTGCCAGCACCGCCGGGTCCCTCTCTGGGGCCAACGTCCTGACTTTC.

This clone was found many times. The V gene is TRBV5-4, the J gene TRBJ2-2; no reliable D call. Germline V gives CDR1 SGHNT, CDR2 YYREEE (reference sequence). V dropped 1 base and J dropped 5 bases, with 6 bases sitting between them. The CDR3 extends over 13 amino acids. The CDR3 here is CASSLWQTGELFF. Written as DNA, the CDR3 is TGTGCCAGCAGCTTGTGGCAGACCGGGGAGCTGTTTTTT.